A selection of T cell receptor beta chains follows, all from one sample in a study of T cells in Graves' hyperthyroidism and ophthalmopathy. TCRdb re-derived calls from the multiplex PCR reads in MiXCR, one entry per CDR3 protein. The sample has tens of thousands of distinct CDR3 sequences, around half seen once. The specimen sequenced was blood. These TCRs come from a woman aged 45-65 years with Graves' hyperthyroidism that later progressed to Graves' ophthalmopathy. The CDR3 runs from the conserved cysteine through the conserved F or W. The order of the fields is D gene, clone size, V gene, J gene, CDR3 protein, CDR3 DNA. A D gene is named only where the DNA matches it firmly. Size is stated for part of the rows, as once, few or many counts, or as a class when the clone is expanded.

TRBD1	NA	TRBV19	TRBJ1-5	CASSIGTGRETQHF	TGTGCCAGTAGTATAGGGACAGGGAGGGAGACCCAGCATTTT
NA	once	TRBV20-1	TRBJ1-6	CSARDGERSYNSPLHF	TGCAGTGCTAGGGACGGGGAGCGTTCCTATAATTCACCCCTCCACTTT
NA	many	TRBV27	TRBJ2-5	CASSLSYRTLQETQYF	TGTGCCAGCAGTTTATCTTACAGGACCCTCCAAGAGACCCAGTACTTC
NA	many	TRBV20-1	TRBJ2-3	CSARLLGTDTQYF	TGCAGTGCTAGACTACTGGGGACAGATACGCAGTATTTT
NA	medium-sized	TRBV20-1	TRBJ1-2	CSASVGYTF	TGCAGTGCTAGTGTTGGCTACACCTTC
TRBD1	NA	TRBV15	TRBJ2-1	CATSRPGQGFNEQFF	TGTGCCACCAGCAGACCGGGACAGGGCTTCAATGAGCAGTTCTTC
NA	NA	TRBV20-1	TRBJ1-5	CSARDEGTHSNQPQHF	TGCAGTGCTAGAGATGAAGGGACACATAGCAATCAGCCCCAGCATTTT
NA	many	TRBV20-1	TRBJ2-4	CSASSGLAKNIQYF	TGCAGTGCTAGTAGCGGATTAGCCAAAAACATTCAGTACTTC
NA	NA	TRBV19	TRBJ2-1	CASIRDKSAHEQFF	TGTGCCAGTATACGGGACAAATCAGCCCATGAGCAGTTCTTC
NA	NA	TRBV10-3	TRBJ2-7	CAMAGPGSYEQYF	TGTGCCATGGCCGGGCCTGGTTCCTACGAGCAGTACTTC
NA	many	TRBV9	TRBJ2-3	CASSAGPRSTDTQYF	TGTGCCAGCAGCGCGGGACCCCGAAGCACAGATACGCAGTATTTT
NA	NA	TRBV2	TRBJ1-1	CARLMNREPCTEAFF	TGTGCCAGATTGATGAACCGGGAACCTTGCACTGAAGCTTTCTTT
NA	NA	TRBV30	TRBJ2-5	CAWSDTGTRETQYF	TGTGCCTGGAGTGACACCGGGACACGCGAGACCCAGTACTTC
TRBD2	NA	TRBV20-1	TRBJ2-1	CSALTSGSHEQFF	TGCAGTGCTCTAACTAGCGGGAGCCATGAGCAGTTCTTC
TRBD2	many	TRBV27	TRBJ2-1	CASRPSGLVNEQFF	TGTGCCAGCCGTCCTAGCGGGTTGGTGAATGAGCAGTTCTTC
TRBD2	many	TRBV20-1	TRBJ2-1	CSARAGTSGLNEQFF	TGCAGTGCTAGAGCCGGGACTAGCGGACTCAATGAGCAGTTCTTC
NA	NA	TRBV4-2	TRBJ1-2	CASSQEGGRAYGYTF	TGTGCCAGCAGCCAAGAAGGGGGGAGGGCCTATGGCTACACCTTC
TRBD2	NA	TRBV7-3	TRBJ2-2	CASSLRTSGELFF	TGTGCCAGCAGCTTAAGGACTAGCGGGGAGCTGTTTTTT